Following are 32 T cell receptor beta chains from one sample sequenced in a study of blood T cell repertoires in COVID-19. The table came from immunoSEQ multiplex PCR; TCRdb's copy has only in-frame clones and leaves some out. The repertoire consists of around 97,000 clones, with 70% to 90% occurring once and the leading ten covering roughly 21%. The sample taken for sequencing was peripheral blood. The receptors were gathered from a human donor in a cohort sampled during active COVID-19.

The chain uses TRBV11-3 and TRBJ2-3; 10 bases map to TRBD2. This CDR3 comprises 14 residues. With 5 bases clipped from V and 6 bases from J, the junction kept 5 bases outside the gene matches. Germline loops: CDR1 SGHNT, CDR2 YENEEA. Here the CDR3 DNA reads TGTGCCAGCAGCGCGGGACTAGCGACCGATACGCAGTATTTT. As protein: CASSAGLATDTQYF.

DNA of the CDR3: TGTGCCAGCAGCTACCGTCGTGAGTCTAGGTACGAGCAGTACTTC. Protein product: CASSYRRESRYEQYF. The rearrangement joins TRBV7-8 to TRBJ2-7; D is unresolved. The V gene's germline CDR1 is SGHVS and CDR2 FQNEAQ. There are 15 residues in the CDR3. The germline V and J ends were trimmed by 4 bases and 4 bases, with 17 bases remaining between them.

The CDR3 sequence is CASRLSEALAGGRYEQFF. The CDR3 coding sequence is TGTGCCAGCAGGCTCTCCGAAGCCTTAGCGGGAGGCCGGTATGAGCAGTTCTTC. The chain combines TRBV27 with TRBJ2-1, with 10 bases that match TRBD2. The CDR3 is 18 amino acids. V lost 6 bases, J lost 8 bases, and 19 bases stayed unmatched. Germline CDR1 is MNHEY and CDR2 is SMNVEV (reference sequence).

V is TRBV6-1 and J is TRBJ2-5, with 7 nucleotides matching TRBD1. The V and J ends lost 2 bases and 9 bases, in that order; junction bases with no gene match: 9. The CDR3 loop spans 14 amino acids. The V gene's germline CDR1 is MNHNS and CDR2 SASEGT. CDR3 DNA sequence: TGTGCCAGCAGTGAAAAGGGGGACAGAGGGGCCCAGTACTTC. It is translated as CASSEKGDRGAQYF.

Worth noting for this clone: Other DNA sequences from this sample encode an identical CDR3 as well. The gene calls are TRBV9 and TRBJ2-7, with D possibly matching TRBD1 (6 bases). Germline V gives CDR1 SGDLS, CDR2 YYNGEE. The V gene lost 0 bases and the J gene lost 1 base, with 11 bases spanning the gap. This CDR3 has 15 residues. CDR3 in amino acids: CASSVEGGRSYEQYF. CDR3 DNA sequence: TGTGCCAGCAGCGTAGAAGGGGGAAGGTCCTACGAGCAGTACTTC. The full variable domain, in which reference TRBV9 and TRBJ2-7 provide the parts outside the CDR3, is DSGVTQTPKHLITATGQRVTLRCSPRSGDLSVYWYQQSLDQGLQFLIQYYNGEERAKGNILERFSAQQFPDLHSELNLSSLELGDSALYFCASSVEGGRSYEQYFGPGTRLTVT.

This chain uses TRBV19 with TRBJ2-1; tentative D call: TRBD1 (5 bases). Germline V gene data show CDR1 as LNHDA and CDR2 as SQIVND (reference sequence). The CDR3 is made up of 15 amino acids. Trimming took off 3 bases at V and 2 bases at J, with 11 bases between the two ends. CDR3 amino acids: CASSIGAGTYNEQFF. CDR3 bases: TGTGCCAGTAGTATCGGAGCAGGGACCTACAATGAGCAGTTCTTC.

The J gene is TRBJ2-7, the V gene TRBV27; the match to TRBD1 covers 10 bases. V lost 7 bases to trimming and J lost 4 bases; unmatched junction nucleotides: 13. This CDR3 is built from 16 residues. Germline V lookup: CDR1 MNHEY, CDR2 SMNVEV (reference sequence). The CDR3 loop reads CASTGGSGTGVYEQYF. In DNA form, the CDR3 reads TGTGCCAGCACTGGGGGATCCGGGACAGGGGTGTACGAGCAGTACTTC.

The chain is built from TRBV28 and TRBJ2-7; 14 nucleotides agree with TRBD2. The ends lost 1 base at V and 7 bases at J; junction bases unmatched: 15. CDR1 and CDR2 (germline): MDHEN, SYDVKM. This CDR3 has 19 amino acids. CDR3 sequence (DNA): TGTGCCAGCAGTTTATATGGGTGGTGGGGGACTAGCGGGAGAATGGAGCAGTACTTC. Protein sequence: CASSLYGWWGTSGRMEQYF.

V usage is TRBV27 and J usage is TRBJ2-7, with D possibly being TRBD2 (5 bases). V shed 6 bases and J shed 4 bases, with 16 bases lying between them. CDR3 length: 14 amino acids. The germline CDR1 and CDR2 sequences are MNHEY and SMNVEV (reference sequence). The DNA of the CDR3 is TGTGCCAGCAGCCCCGGGGAGAACCTATACGAGCAGTACTTC. It translates to CASSPGENLYEQYF.

This chain uses TRBV9 with TRBJ2-2; 12 bases map to TRBD2. Germline V gene data show CDR1 as SGDLS and CDR2 as YYNGEE. V lost 0 bases and J lost 4; bases outside the gene matches: 13. This CDR3 has 20 residues. The CDR3 bases are TGTGCCAGCAGCGTAGCTTTGCGACTAGCGGGAGACCCACTCACCGGGGAGCTGTTTTTT. Translated: CASSVALRLAGDPLTGELFF. Together with reference TRBV9 and TRBJ2-2, the CDR3 gives the full variable domain: DSGVTQTPKHLITATGQRVTLRCSPRSGDLSVYWYQQSLDQGLQFLIQYYNGEERAKGNILERFSAQQFPDLHSELNLSSLELGDSALYFCASSVALRLAGDPLTGELFFGEGSRLTVL.

This chain links TRBV18 with TRBJ2-7; TRBD1 agrees at 7 bases. J lost 3 bases, V lost 2 bases, and 4 bases had no gene match. The CDR3 is made up of 14 amino acids. Germline V gives CDR1 KGHSH, CDR2 LQKENI. The CDR3 protein is CASSPTGQSYEQYF. CDR3 sequence (DNA): TGTGCCAGCTCACCAACGGGACAGAGCTACGAGCAGTACTTC.

The gene calls are TRBV5-6 and TRBJ1-2; 7 bases are shared with TRBD1. V was clipped by 6 bases and J by 3 bases; unmatched bases: 11. Germline V gene data show CDR1 as SGHDT and CDR2 as YYEEEE. This CDR3 contains 15 residues. This chain's CDR3 is CASTRGATHYYGYTF. The CDR3 region has the DNA TGTGCCAGCACCAGGGGGGCTACCCACTACTATGGCTACACCTTC.

CDR3 region: CASKGQFNQPQHF. The CDR3, as DNA: TGTGCCAGTAAGGGGCAGTTCAATCAGCCCCAGCATTTT. The V and J genes are TRBV19 and TRBJ1-5; a possible D gene is TRBD1 (5 bases). Trimming pared 7 bases from V and 3 bases from J, leaving 10 bases between. Germline CDR1 LNHDA, CDR2 SQIVND (reference sequence). The CDR3 contains 13 residues. The full variable domain, rest sourced from reference TRBV19 and TRBJ1-5, is DGGITQSPKYLFRKEGQNVTLSCEQNLNHDAMYWYRQDPGQGLRLIYYSQIVNDFQKGDIAEGYSVSREKKESFPLTVTSAQKNPTAFYLCASKGQFNQPQHFGDGTRLSIL.

The J gene is TRBJ2-1, the V gene TRBV7-3; D is ambiguous. The germline gives CDR1 SGHTA, CDR2 FQGTGA. V lost 6 bases and J 2 bases, leaving 17 bases between the germline ends. The CDR3 is 16 amino acids. This chain's CDR3 is CASSQEPVGTYNEQFF. CDR3 bases: TGTGCCAGCAGTCAAGAGCCAGTGGGCACCTACAATGAGCAGTTCTTC.

This chain's CDR3 is CASSRTEPENTIYF. The CDR3 DNA is TGTGCCAGCTCCCGTACAGAGCCGGAAAACACCATATATTTT. The chain links TRBV18 to TRBJ1-3; no firm D call. The V and J ends lost 6 bases and 6 bases respectively, with 15 bases between them. The CDR3 totals 14 residues. Germline V CDR1 and CDR2: KGHSH, LQKENI. Based on the CDR3 plus reference TRBV18 and TRBJ1-3, the full variable domain is NAGVMQNPRHLVRRRGQEARLRCSPMKGHSHVYWYRQLPEEGLKFMVYLQKENIIDESGMPKERFSAEFPKEGPSILRIQQVVRGDSAAYFCASSRTEPENTIYFGEGSWLTVV.

V gene TRBV15 combines with J gene TRBJ2-7; weak D call: TRBD2 (5 bases). V dropped 1 base and J dropped 5 bases, with 15 bases sitting between them. CDR1 is LNHNV and CDR2 is YYDKDF in the germline V gene (reference sequence). CDR3 length: 15 residues. Here the CDR3 reads CATSRGVGSGNEQYF. DNA of the CDR3: TGTGCCACCAGCAGAGGGGTCGGATCGGGGAACGAGCAGTACTTC.

The chain carries TRBV29-1 and TRBJ2-7; D might be TRBD1 (6 bases). Germline-derived CDR1 and CDR2 are SQVTM and ANQGSEA. The CDR3 is 12 residues long. Trimming left V 6 bases short and J 4 bases short, with 13 bases between. CDR3 protein: CSVSVQGYEQYF. Written as DNA, the CDR3 is TGCAGCGTAAGTGTTCAGGGGTACGAGCAGTACTTC.

The chain recombines TRBV28 with TRBJ1-3; D might be TRBD1 (6 bases). The CDR3 runs 19 residues. Trimming shortened V by 6 bases and J by 0 bases, and 24 bases separated the two germline ends. From germline, CDR1 is MDHEN and CDR2 SYDVKM. The CDR3 protein is CASSTPYQGRGFSGNTIYF. DNA of the CDR3: TGTGCCAGCAGCACACCCTACCAGGGCAGGGGCTTCTCTGGAAACACCATATATTTT.

The genes are TRBV4-1 and TRBJ2-7; TRBD2 matches 12 bases. Unmatched junction bases numbered 3, after V lost 5 bases and J lost 1 base. The V gene's germline CDR1 is MGHRA and CDR2 YSYEKL. This CDR3 is 15 amino acids long. CDR3 DNA: TGCGCCAGCAGCTCGACTAGCGGGAGTTCCTACGAGCAGTACTTC. Translation gives CASSSTSGSSYEQYF.

This clone appeared a single time. This chain links TRBV20-1 with TRBJ2-1; 14 bases align to TRBD2. Trimming cost V 4 bases and J 15 bases; bases outside gene matches: 2. The germline CDR1 and CDR2 sequences are DFQATT and SNEGSKA (reference sequence). This CDR3 is built from 11 residues. CDR3 coding DNA: TGCAGTGCTACGGGACTAGCGGGGGTGTTCTTC. Its translation is CSATGLAGVFF.

The chain joins TRBV5-1 to TRBJ2-3; TRBD2 matches 14 bases. CDR3 size: 16 residues. Trimming removed 4 bases from V and 9 bases from J; junction bases left unmatched: 10. Germline lookup yields CDR1 SGHRS and CDR2 YFSETQ. CDR3 DNA: TGCGCCAGCAGCCAGACTAGCGGGAGGGCCACTTTCACGCAGTATTTT. Translated, it gives CASSQTSGRATFTQYF. Supplemented by reference TRBV5-1 and TRBJ2-3, the full variable domain reads KAGVTQTPRYLIKTRGQQVTLSCSPISGHRSVSWYQQTPGQGLQFLFEYFSETQRNKGNFPGRFSGRQFSNSRSEMNVSTLELGDSALYLCASSQTSGRATFTQYFGPGTRLTVL.

The genes are TRBV2 and TRBJ2-7, with a tentative D call TRBD1 (6 bases). Per germline, CDR1 SNHLY and CDR2 FYNNEI. The CDR3 consists of 13 residues. V gave up 7 bases and J gave up 4 bases, with 14 bases separating them. The CDR3 DNA is TGTGCCAGCACCCCGACCCAGGGGTACGAGCAGTACTTC. Translated: CASTPTQGYEQYF.

The gene calls are TRBV7-9 and TRBJ2-3; 8 nucleotides agree with TRBD1. CDR1 SEHNR and CDR2 FQNEAQ come from the germline V gene (reference sequence). After removal of 5 bases from V and 6 bases from J, the junction contained 10 bases not matched to a gene. The CDR3 is 15 residues long. Here the CDR3 reads CASSRAQGAVDTQYF. The CDR3 DNA reads TGTGCCAGCAGCCGAGCTCAGGGGGCAGTGGATACGCAGTATTTT.

Only a few counts were recorded for this clone. The chain combines TRBV19 with TRBJ2-7, with D perhaps TRBD1 (6 bases). V shed 5 bases and J shed 5 bases, with 13 bases lying between them. This CDR3 contains 13 residues. Germline CDR1 reads LNHDA; CDR2 reads SQIVND (reference sequence). The CDR3 reads CASSFARGHEQYF. The CDR3 DNA sequence: TGTGCCAGTAGTTTTGCCAGGGGCCACGAGCAGTACTTC.

In regard to this clone: Relative to the germline gene, one junction end is altered; a read error may explain this. This sequence joins TRBV7-7 and TRBJ2-1, with 8 nucleotides matching TRBD2. From germline, CDR1 is SSHAT and CDR2 FNYEAQ (reference sequence). The CDR3 loop spans 16 amino acids. CDR3 DNA: TGTGCTAGCAGCTCCTTGACTAGCGTCGGCTACAATGAGCAGTTCTTC. It specifies CASSSLTSVGYNEQFF.

J is TRBJ2-1 and V is TRBV23-1; 15 bases are shared with TRBD2. TRBV23-1 is an ORF, with its function uncertain. The junction had 9 bases not matched to a gene; V was cut back by 3 bases and J by 6 bases. The CDR3 runs to 18 residues. The CDR3 region has the DNA TGCGCCAGCAGTCAGAGGACTAGCGGGAGGGAGCGGGGCAATGAGCAGTTCTTC. Protein sequence: CASSQRTSGRERGNEQFF.

In its sample, this clone was seen a few times. The chain combines TRBV29-1 with TRBJ2-2; 7 bases align to TRBD2. The CDR3 has 15 residues. Looked up from germline, CDR1 is SQVTM and CDR2 is ANQGSEA. With V trimmed by 6 bases and J by 6 bases, 13 bases remained unmatched. Here the CDR3 reads CSVMKFPGGPGELFF. Written as DNA, the CDR3 is TGCAGCGTCATGAAATTCCCGGGGGGACCCGGGGAGCTGTTTTTT.

This clone was counted only a few times. The chain uses TRBV3-1 (or the pseudogene TRBV3-2) and TRBJ2-7; TRBD2 aligns across 8 bases. The CDR3 has 16 amino acids. Germline V gene data show CDR1 as LGHDT and CDR2 as YNNKEL (reference sequence). J lost 3 bases, V lost 1 base, and 8 bases had no gene match. This chain's CDR3 is CASSQALAGGRYEQYF. CDR3 DNA: TGTGCCAGCAGCCAAGCTCTGGCGGGAGGTCGCTACGAGCAGTACTTC.

V gene TRBV6-5 combines with J gene TRBJ1-1, with D possibly being TRBD1 (6 bases). The V and J ends lost 2 bases and 5 bases respectively, with 12 bases between them. The germline V gene encodes CDR1 MNHEY and CDR2 SVGAGI. The CDR3 consists of 14 residues. This chain's CDR3 is CASSYARGATEAFF. The DNA of the CDR3 is TGTGCCAGCAGTTACGCCCGGGGGGCAACTGAAGCTTTCTTT.

The count of this clone is one. The V gene is TRBV5-5, the J gene TRBJ1-1; D unclear. The V gene lost 5 bases and the J gene lost 5 bases, with 19 bases spanning the gap. CDR3 length: 15 amino acids. From germline, CDR1 is SGHKS and CDR2 YYEKEE (reference sequence). The CDR3 protein is CASRDEEAGGTEAFF. In DNA form, the CDR3 reads TGTGCCAGCAGGGATGAGGAGGCCGGCGGGACTGAAGCTTTCTTT.

This chain connects TRBV7-3 to TRBJ2-1, with TRBD2 identical over 11 bases. Trimming removed 2 bases from V and 6 bases from J; junction bases left unmatched: 3. CDR1 is SGHTA and CDR2 is FQGTGA in the germline V gene. The CDR3 spans 15 residues. The CDR3, as DNA: TGTGCCAGCAGCTTACCCGGGACTAGCGGCAATGAGCAGTTCTTC. Its protein is CASSLPGTSGNEQFF.

CDR3 bases: TGCGCCAGCAGCTTGGGGGCAGACAGGGGTGGCGGCGAAAAACTGTTTTTT. Amino acid sequence: CASSLGADRGGGEKLFF. V gene TRBV5-1 combines with J gene TRBJ1-4, with 8 bases matching TRBD1. The CDR3 contains 17 residues. CDR1 and CDR2 (germline): SGHRS, YFSETQ. Trimming removed 0 bases from V and 8 bases from J; junction bases left unmatched: 12.